The source of this T cell receptor (beta chain) is a study of blood T cell repertoires in COVID-19. Overall study: The origin of the acute and convalescent COVID-19 samples was the United States, Italy and Spain.

The V end lost 1 base, the J end lost 0 bases, and 13 bases lay between the germline ends. This CDR3 contains 16 residues. Germline CDR1 reads SEHNR; CDR2 reads FQNEAQ (reference sequence). Self-reported history from a screening survey and questionnaire set each donor's cohort. Produced via immunoSEQ multiplex PCR; TCRdb's table is partial and in-frame only. This table has around 300,000 clones, around nine tenths appearing once. This TCR was recovered from a woman between 25 and 40 years old who had recovered from COVID-19. Sequences were obtained from PBMCs or T cells enriched from blood (not recorded which). The chain combines TRBV7-9 with TRBJ2-7; maybe TRBD1 (5 bases). Written as DNA, the CDR3 is TGTGCCAGCAGCTTAGATACCAGGGCAAACTCCTACGAGCAGTACTTC. This encodes CASSLDTRANSYEQYF.